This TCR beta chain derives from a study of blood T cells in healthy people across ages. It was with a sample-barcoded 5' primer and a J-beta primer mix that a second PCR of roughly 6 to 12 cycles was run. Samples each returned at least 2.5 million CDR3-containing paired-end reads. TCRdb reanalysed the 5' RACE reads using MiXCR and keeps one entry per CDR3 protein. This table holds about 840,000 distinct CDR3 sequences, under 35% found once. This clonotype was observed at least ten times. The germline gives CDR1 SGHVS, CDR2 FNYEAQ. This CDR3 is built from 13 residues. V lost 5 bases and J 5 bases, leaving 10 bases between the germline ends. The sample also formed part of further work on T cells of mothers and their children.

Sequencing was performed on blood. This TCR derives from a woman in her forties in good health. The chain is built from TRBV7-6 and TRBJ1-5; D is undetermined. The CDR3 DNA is TGTGCCAGCAGCCCTAACGCCGATCAGCCCCAGCATTTT. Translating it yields CASSPNADQPQHF.